This T cell receptor (beta chain) was sequenced during a study of T cell changes during pregnancy in multiple sclerosis. Assay used: immunoSEQ multiplex PCR; TCRdb lists only in-frame clones, some missing. In the table there are approximately 89,000 clones, about 95% of which are singletons. The CDR3 loop spans 14 amino acids. The germline V gene has CDR1 SGHRS and CDR2 YFSETQ. V dropped 0 bases and J dropped 7 bases, with 8 bases sitting between them. The sequencing here drew on peripheral blood, taken in the third trimester of pregnancy. The origin of this receptor is a female donor with multiple sclerosis, enrolled in a pregnancy study. This rearrangement joins TRBV5-1 to TRBJ1-6, with D possibly matching TRBD1 (5 bases). CDR3 sequence (DNA): TGCGCCAGCAGCTTGGGGACATTGAATTCACCCCTCCACTTT. Protein: CASSLGTLNSPLHF.